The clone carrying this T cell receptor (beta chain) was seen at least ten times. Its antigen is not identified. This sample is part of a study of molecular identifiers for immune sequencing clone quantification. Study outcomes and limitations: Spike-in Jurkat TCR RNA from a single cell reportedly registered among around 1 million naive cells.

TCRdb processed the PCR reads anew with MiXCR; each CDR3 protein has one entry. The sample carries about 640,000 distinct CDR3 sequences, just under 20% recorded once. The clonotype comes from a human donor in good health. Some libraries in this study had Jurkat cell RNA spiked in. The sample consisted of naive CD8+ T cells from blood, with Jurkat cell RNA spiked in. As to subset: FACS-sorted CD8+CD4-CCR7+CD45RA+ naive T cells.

The CDR3 protein is CASSPNNGTVPRYGYTF. DNA of the CDR3: TGTGCCAGCAGCCCCAACAACGGGACAGTCCCCCGCTATGGCTACACCTTC. This chain connects TRBV7-9 to TRBJ1-2; 7 bases match TRBD1. CDR1 and CDR2 from the germline V gene are SEHNR and FQNEAQ (reference sequence). The CDR3 extends over 17 amino acids. After removal of 5 bases from V and 4 bases from J, the junction contained 16 bases not matched to a gene. Drawing the rest from reference TRBV7-9 and TRBJ1-2, the complete variable domain is DTGVSQNPRHKITKRGQNVTFRCDPISEHNRLYWYRQTLGQGPEFLTYFQNEAQLEKSRLLSDRFSAERPKGSFSTLEIQRTEQGDSAMYLCASSPNNGTVPRYGYTFGSGTRLTVV.